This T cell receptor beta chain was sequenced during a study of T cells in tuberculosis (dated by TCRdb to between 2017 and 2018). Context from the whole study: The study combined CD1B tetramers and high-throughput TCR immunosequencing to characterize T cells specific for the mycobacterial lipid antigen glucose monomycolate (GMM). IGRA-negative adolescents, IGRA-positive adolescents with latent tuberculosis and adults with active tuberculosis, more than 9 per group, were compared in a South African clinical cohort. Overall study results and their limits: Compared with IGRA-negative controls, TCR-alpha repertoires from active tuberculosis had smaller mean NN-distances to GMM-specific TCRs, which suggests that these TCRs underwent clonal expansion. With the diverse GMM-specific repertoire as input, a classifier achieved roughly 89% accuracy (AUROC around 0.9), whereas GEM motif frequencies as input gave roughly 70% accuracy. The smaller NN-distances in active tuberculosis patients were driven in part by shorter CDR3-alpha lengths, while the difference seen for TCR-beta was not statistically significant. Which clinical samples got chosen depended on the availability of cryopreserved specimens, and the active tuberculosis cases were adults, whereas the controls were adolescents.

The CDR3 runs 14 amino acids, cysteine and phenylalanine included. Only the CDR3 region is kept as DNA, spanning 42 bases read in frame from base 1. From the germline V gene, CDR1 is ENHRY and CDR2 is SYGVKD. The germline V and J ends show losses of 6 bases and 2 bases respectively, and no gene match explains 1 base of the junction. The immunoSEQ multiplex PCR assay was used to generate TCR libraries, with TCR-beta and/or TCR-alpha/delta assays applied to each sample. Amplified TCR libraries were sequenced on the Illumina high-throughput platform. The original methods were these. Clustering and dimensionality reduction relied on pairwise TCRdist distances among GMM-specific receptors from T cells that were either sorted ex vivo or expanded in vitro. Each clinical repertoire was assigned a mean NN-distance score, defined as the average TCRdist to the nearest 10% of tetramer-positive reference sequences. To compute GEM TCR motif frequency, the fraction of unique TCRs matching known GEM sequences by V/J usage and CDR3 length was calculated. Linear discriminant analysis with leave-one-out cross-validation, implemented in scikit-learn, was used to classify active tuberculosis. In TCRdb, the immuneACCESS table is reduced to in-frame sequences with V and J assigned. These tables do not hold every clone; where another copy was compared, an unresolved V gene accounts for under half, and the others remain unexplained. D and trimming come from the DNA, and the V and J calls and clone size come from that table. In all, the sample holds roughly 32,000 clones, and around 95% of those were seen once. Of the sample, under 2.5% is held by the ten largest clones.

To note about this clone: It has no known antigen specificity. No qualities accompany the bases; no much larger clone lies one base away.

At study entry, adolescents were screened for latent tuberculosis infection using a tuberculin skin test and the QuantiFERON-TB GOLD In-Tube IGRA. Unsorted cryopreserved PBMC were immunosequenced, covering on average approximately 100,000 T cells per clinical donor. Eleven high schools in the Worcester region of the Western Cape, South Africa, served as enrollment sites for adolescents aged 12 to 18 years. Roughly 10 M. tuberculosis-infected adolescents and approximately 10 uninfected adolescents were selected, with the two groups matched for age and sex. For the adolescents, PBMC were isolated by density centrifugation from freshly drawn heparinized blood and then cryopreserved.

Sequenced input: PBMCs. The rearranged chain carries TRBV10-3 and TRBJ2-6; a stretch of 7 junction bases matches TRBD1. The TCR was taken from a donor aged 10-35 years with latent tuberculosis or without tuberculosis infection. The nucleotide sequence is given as TGTGCCATCAGAGACAGGGCTGGGGCCAACGTCCTGACTTTC. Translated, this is CAIRDRAGANVLTF.